The rows below give T cell receptor beta chains drawn from one sample of a study of T cells in Graves' hyperthyroidism and ophthalmopathy. Each CDR3 protein gets one entry after TCRdb re-called the multiplex PCR reads with MiXCR. The sample lists approximately 600,000 distinct CDR3 sequences; around 15% were seen once. Sequences were obtained from blood. The origin of the receptors is a woman between 25 and 40 years old with Graves' hyperthyroidism. Both conserved end residues are part of each CDR3. A D gene is named only where the DNA matches it firmly. Expanded clones are given a class, and other clones once, few, many or no size at all.

v_gene	d_gene	j_gene	abundance	CDR3aa	CDR3nt
TRBV24-1	.	TRBJ2-1	many	CATSDPPGGGSYNEQFF	TGTGCCACCAGTGATCCCCCGGGGGGCGGGAGCTACAATGAGCAGTTCTTC
TRBV9	TRBD2	TRBJ2-1	few	CASSTSVDPYNEQFF	TGTGCCAGCAGTACTAGCGTTGATCCCTACAATGAGCAGTTCTTC
TRBV27	.	TRBJ2-1	many	CASNPTGAIEQFF	TGTGCCAGCAATCCCACTGGGGCAATTGAGCAGTTCTTC
TRBV30	.	TRBJ2-7	many	CAWSASEGEQYF	TGTGCCTGGAGTGCCTCAGAGGGGGAGCAGTACTTC
TRBV12-3/TRBV12-4	.	TRBJ2-1	many	CASSLGGLTGLGGEQFF	TGTGCCAGCAGTTTAGGGGGATTGACCGGGTTGGGAGGTGAGCAGTTCTTC
TRBV6-1	.	TRBJ2-1	many	CASTRPSRGAGNEQFF	TGTGCCAGCACCCGACCTTCAAGAGGGGCCGGGAATGAGCAGTTCTTC
TRBV28	.	TRBJ2-7	many	CASNPDGTYEQYF	TGTGCCAGCAACCCGGACGGTACCTACGAGCAGTACTTC
TRBV24-1	TRBD2	TRBJ2-1	.	CATGTSGMLGHHNEQFF	TGTGCCACCGGGACTAGCGGGATGTTGGGCCACCACAATGAGCAGTTCTTC
TRBV30	.	TRBJ1-5	many	CAWSGAGLAQHF	TGTGCCTGGAGTGGGGCAGGTTTAGCCCAGCATTTT
TRBV11-3	TRBD2	TRBJ2-5	many	CASSPRLARTQYF	TGTGCCAGCAGCCCCCGACTAGCGCGGACCCAGTACTTC
TRBV20-1	TRBD2	TRBJ2-3	.	CSARDRSGRTDTQYF	TGCAGTGCTAGAGATCGTAGCGGGCGCACAGATACGCAGTATTTT
TRBV29-1	.	TRBJ1-2	.	CSVEDQGKGYGYTF	TGCAGCGTTGAAGATCAGGGAAAAGGCTACGGCTACACCTTC
TRBV12-3/TRBV12-4	TRBD2	TRBJ2-4	few	CASSEHGTSGNIQYF	TGTGCCAGCAGTGAGCACGGGACTAGCGGAAACATTCAGTACTTC
TRBV6-5	.	TRBJ1-6	many	CASSYTMDWFNSPLHF	TGTGCCAGCAGTTACACGATGGACTGGTTTAATTCACCCCTCCACTTT
TRBV28	TRBD2	TRBJ2-7	many	CASRTRWDRLSSGSSYEQYF	TGTGCCAGCAGGACCCGATGGGACAGATTGTCTAGCGGGAGCTCCTACGAGCAGTACTTC
TRBV15	TRBD1	TRBJ1-1	few	CATSGTGAMNTEAFF	TGTGCCACCAGCGGGACAGGGGCGATGAACACTGAAGCTTTCTTT
TRBV25-1	.	TRBJ1-3	once	CASSEIRGSGNTIYF	TGTGCCAGCAGTGAAATTCGAGGGTCTGGAAACACCATATATTTT
TRBV19	.	TRBJ1-1	few	CASSMGDIRTHTEAFF	TGTGCCAGTAGTATGGGGGACATTAGAACTCACACTGAAGCTTTCTTT
TRBV28	TRBD1	TRBJ2-1	many	CASSLSGTEVNNEQFF	TGTGCCAGCAGTTTATCCGGGACAGAGGTCAACAATGAGCAGTTCTTC
TRBV13	.	TRBJ2-1	.	CASSSDTNNEQFF	TGTGCCAGCAGCTCCGACACCAACAATGAGCAGTTCTTC
TRBV5-1	TRBD1	TRBJ2-1	.	CASSLTGYSYNEQFF	TGTGCCAGCAGCTTGACAGGGTACTCCTACAATGAGCAGTTCTTC
TRBV3-1	.	TRBJ2-7	few	CASSEKGPPGYEQYF	TGTGCCAGCAGCGAAAAGGGCCCTCCTGGATACGAGCAGTACTTC
TRBV3-1	.	TRBJ1-2	few	CASSQDSGGSGGYTF	TGTGCCAGCAGCCAAGATTCCGGGGGCTCCGGTGGCTACACCTTC
TRBV7-3	.	TRBJ2-1	few	CASSLFSGYEQFF	TGTGCCAGCAGCTTATTCTCAGGGTATGAGCAGTTCTTC
TRBV20-1	.	TRBJ1-4	few	CSARKVGQTSNEKLFF	TGCAGTGCTAGAAAGGTTGGGCAGACTAGTAACGAAAAACTGTTTTTT
TRBV28	TRBD1	TRBJ1-2	many	CASSLDRGGGYTF	TGTGCCAGCAGTTTGGACAGGGGAGGAGGCTACACCTTC
TRBV6-1	TRBD1	TRBJ2-2	many	CASSEGQGVPGELFF	TGTGCCAGCAGTGAGGGACAGGGGGTTCCCGGGGAGCTGTTTTTT